This record covers a single T cell receptor (beta chain). Its antigen is not identified. This sample stems from a study of T cell responses to AZD1222 COVID-19 vaccine. Libraries were prepared by immunoSEQ multiplex PCR; TCRdb keeps only in-frame clonotypes and omits some of them. This sample has some 150,000 clones, with about 92% found just once. General study results and limits: The study sampled repertoires only after the peak T cell response. There were mostly white British donors and more females than males, and clonal diversity was possibly underestimated. AZD1222 recipients seropositive at baseline numbered only 5 to 7.

The source was peripheral blood, collected on day 0 of AZD1222 vaccination. The sequence derives from an adult in good health.

CDR3: CASIPGRTGELFF. DNA of the CDR3: TGTGCCAGCATCCCAGGACGCACCGGGGAGCTGTTTTTT. The V call is TRBV6-2 or TRBV6-3, the J call TRBJ2-2; D is unclear. This CDR3 has 13 residues. The V gene lost 7 bases and the J gene lost 4 bases, with 10 bases spanning the gap. The germline CDR1 and CDR2 sequences are MNHEY and SVGEGT.